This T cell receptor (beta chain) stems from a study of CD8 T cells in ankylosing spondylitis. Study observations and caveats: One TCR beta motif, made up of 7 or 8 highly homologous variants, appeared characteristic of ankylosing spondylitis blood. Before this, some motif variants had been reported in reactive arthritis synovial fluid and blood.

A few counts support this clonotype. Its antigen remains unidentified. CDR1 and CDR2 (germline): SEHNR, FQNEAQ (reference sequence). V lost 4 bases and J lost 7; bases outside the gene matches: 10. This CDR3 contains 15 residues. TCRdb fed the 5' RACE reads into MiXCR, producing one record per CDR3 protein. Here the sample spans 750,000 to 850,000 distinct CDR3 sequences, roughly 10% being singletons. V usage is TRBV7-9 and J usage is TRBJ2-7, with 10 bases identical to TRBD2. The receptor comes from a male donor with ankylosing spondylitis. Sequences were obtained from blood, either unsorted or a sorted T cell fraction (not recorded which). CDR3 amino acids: CASSSQAGLALEQYF. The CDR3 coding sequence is TGTGCCAGCAGCTCCCAAGCGGGACTAGCGTTAGAGCAGTACTTC.